The rows below give T cell receptor beta chains drawn from one sample of a study of pediatric ulcerative colitis. Sequenced by immunoSEQ multiplex PCR; TCRdb stores in-frame clones only, minus some. The table includes 30,000 to 35,000 clones, 80% to 85% detected once. Sequencing was done on a sample of gut tissue. The receptors originated from a boy under 18 with mild ulcerative colitis. The CDR3 runs from the conserved cysteine through the conserved F or W. Fields, in order: CDR3 length, clone size, V gene, J gene, D gene, CDR3 protein, CDR3 DNA. D genes are given only for firm matches. Where a row states a size, it is once, few, many or the class of an expanded clone; other rows omit it.

length: 13
size: NA
V: TRBV6-6
J: TRBJ1-4
D: NA
CDR3: CASSYNWGGELFF
DNA: TGTGCCAGCAGTTACAACTGGGGAGGGGAACTGTTTTTT

length: 18
size: NA
V: TRBV7-2
J: TRBJ2-1
D: TRBD2
CDR3: CASSFGGLAGGLAPEQFF
DNA: TGTGCCAGCAGCTTTGGTGGACTAGCGGGGGGGCTTGCCCCTGAGCAGTTCTTC

length: 12
size: NA
V: TRBV7-9
J: TRBJ1-4
D: NA
CDR3: CASSLTGEKLFF
DNA: TGTGCCAGCAGCTTGACGGGTGAAAAACTGTTTTTT

length: 18
size: NA
V: TRBV27
J: TRBJ2-7
D: NA
CDR3: CASSLTVRDPRISYEQYF
DNA: TGTGCCAGCAGTTTAACGGTTCGGGACCCACGAATCTCCTACGAGCAGTACTTC

length: 14
size: NA
V: TRBV5-4
J: TRBJ1-2
D: NA
CDR3: CASSLSRTNYGYTF
DNA: TGTGCCAGCAGCTTGAGCAGGACTAACTATGGCTACACCTTC

length: 11
size: NA
V: TRBV20-1
J: TRBJ2-3
D: NA
CDR3: CSAGTTDTQYF
DNA: TGCAGTGCCGGGACAACAGATACGCAGTATTTT

length: 13
size: NA
V: TRBV7-2
J: TRBJ1-2
D: NA
CDR3: CASSFLGRGSYTF
DNA: TGTGCCAGCAGCTTCCTCGGCCGTGGGAGCTACACCTTC

length: 12
size: few
V: TRBV5-8
J: TRBJ1-2
D: NA
CDR3: CASSLGTLGYTF
DNA: TGTGCCAGCAGCTTGGGGACACTCGGCTACACCTTC

length: 17
size: NA
V: TRBV6-1
J: TRBJ1-1
D: TRBD1
CDR3: CASSENVAGGLGAEAFF
DNA: TGTGCCAGCAGTGAAAATGTGGCAGGGGGATTGGGTGCTGAAGCTTTCTTT

length: 13
size: NA
V: TRBV10-2
J: TRBJ2-2
D: NA
CDR3: CASRQAGTGELFF
DNA: TGCGCCAGCAGACAAGCGGGCACCGGGGAGCTGTTTTTT

length: 16
size: NA
V: TRBV7-3
J: TRBJ2-3
D: TRBD2
CDR3: CASSLDGGGRGDTQYF
DNA: TGTGCCAGCAGCTTGGATGGCGGGGGGCGCGGGGATACGCAGTATTTT

length: 13
size: NA
V: TRBV7-9
J: TRBJ2-7
D: NA
CDR3: CASSGQGTYEQYF
DNA: TGTGCCAGCAGCGGACAAGGTACCTACGAGCAGTACTTC

length: 13
size: NA
V: TRBV2
J: TRBJ1-4
D: NA
CDR3: CASSEEDSTKLFF
DNA: TGTGCCAGCAGTGAAGAGGACAGTACAAAACTGTTTTTT

length: 13
size: NA
V: TRBV5-1
J: TRBJ1-1
D: NA
CDR3: CASSPQDNTEAFF
DNA: TGCGCCAGCAGCCCCCAAGATAACACTGAAGCTTTCTTT

length: 16
size: few
V: TRBV6-1
J: TRBJ1-5
D: NA
CDR3: CASSEGQFHSNQPQHF
DNA: TGTGCCAGCAGTGAAGGACAGTTCCATAGCAATCAGCCCCAGCATTTT

length: 13
size: NA
V: TRBV6-1
J: TRBJ1-1
D: NA
CDR3: CASRRHMNTEAFF
DNA: TGTGCCAGCCGGAGACATATGAACACTGAAGCTTTCTTT

length: 15
size: NA
V: TRBV21-1
J: TRBJ2-7
D: NA
CDR3: CASSRRDSSSYEQYF
DNA: TGTGCCAGCAGCCGTCGGGACTCAAGCTCCTACGAGCAGTACTTC

length: 15
size: NA
V: TRBV6-1
J: TRBJ1-2
D: NA
CDR3: CASSEAWGADYGYTF
DNA: TGTGCCAGCAGTGAAGCGTGGGGGGCGGACTATGGCTACACCTTC

length: 13
size: NA
V: TRBV6-5
J: TRBJ2-1
D: NA
CDR3: CASSYSGDNEQFF
DNA: TGTGCCAGCAGTTACTCGGGGGACAATGAGCAGTTCTTC

length: 13
size: NA
V: TRBV5-1
J: TRBJ1-1
D: TRBD1
CDR3: CASRSTGDSEAFF
DNA: TGCGCCAGCAGATCCACAGGGGACTCTGAAGCTTTCTTT

length: 14
size: NA
V: TRBV6-4
J: TRBJ2-6
D: NA
CDR3: CASSELAGANVLTF
DNA: TGTGCCAGCAGTGAACTAGCTGGGGCCAACGTCCTGACTTTC

length: 15
size: NA
V: TRBV5-6
J: TRBJ2-3
D: NA
CDR3: CASSLVPISTDTQYF
DNA: TGTGCCAGCAGCTTGGTCCCGATTAGCACAGATACGCAGTATTTT

length: 17
size: NA
V: TRBV18
J: TRBJ2-2
D: TRBD1
CDR3: CASSEGRGQGNTGELFF
DNA: TGTGCCAGCTCTGAAGGCAGAGGACAGGGGAACACCGGGGAGCTGTTTTTT

length: 15
size: NA
V: TRBV6-5
J: TRBJ1-6
D: NA
CDR3: CARSYEGSYNSPLHF
DNA: TGTGCCAGGTCTTATGAGGGCTCCTATAATTCACCCCTCCACTTT

length: 13
size: NA
V: TRBV2
J: TRBJ2-7
D: NA
CDR3: CASRRPISYEQYF
DNA: TGTGCCAGCAGGAGGCCAATATCCTACGAGCAGTACTTC

length: 14
size: once
V: TRBV6-1
J: TRBJ1-1
D: TRBD1
CDR3: CASSGLQGITEAFF
DNA: TGTGCCAGCAGTGGGTTACAGGGGATTACTGAAGCTTTCTTT

length: 14
size: NA
V: TRBV12-5
J: TRBJ1-1
D: NA
CDR3: CASGLEVPGRRAFF
DNA: TGTGCTAGTGGTTTGGAGGTGCCAGGGCGTAGGGCTTTCTTT

length: 12
size: few
V: TRBV30
J: TRBJ1-4
D: NA
CDR3: CAWSQSNEKLFF
DNA: TGTGCCTGGAGTCAGTCTAATGAAAAACTGTTTTTT

length: 15
size: NA
V: TRBV5-1
J: TRBJ2-5
D: TRBD2
CDR3: CASSRLAGGQETQYF
DNA: TGCGCCAGCAGCCGACTAGCGGGGGGCCAAGAGACCCAGTACTTC

length: 15
size: NA
V: TRBV6-5
J: TRBJ2-1
D: TRBD2
CDR3: CASRALAGAYNEQFF
DNA: TGTGCCAGCAGAGCACTAGCGGGGGCATACAATGAGCAGTTCTTC

length: 14
size: NA
V: TRBV29-1
J: TRBJ2-1
D: NA
CDR3: CSVQYRGSYNEQFF
DNA: TGCAGCGTCCAGTATAGGGGATCCTACAATGAGCAGTTCTTC

length: 18
size: NA
V: TRBV7-2
J: TRBJ2-5
D: TRBD2
CDR3: CASSLRSKRDDPGGTQYF
DNA: TGTGCCAGCAGCTTAAGGTCGAAGCGGGACGACCCGGGGGGGACCCAGTACTTC

length: 13
size: NA
V: TRBV5-6
J: TRBJ2-7
D: NA
CDR3: CASSLAGPYEQYF
DNA: TGTGCCAGCAGCTTGGCAGGACCCTACGAGCAGTACTTC

length: 11
size: NA
V: TRBV20-1
J: TRBJ1-5
D: NA
CDR3: CSARGFQPQHF
DNA: TGCAGTGCCAGGGGATTTCAGCCCCAGCATTTT

length: 17
size: once
V: TRBV19
J: TRBJ2-3
D: TRBD2
CDR3: CASSIASGGASTDTQYF
DNA: TGTGCCAGTAGTATAGCTAGCGGGGGGGCGAGCACAGATACGCAGTATTTT

length: 15
size: NA
V: TRBV5-6
J: TRBJ1-4
D: NA
CDR3: CASSYVMATNEKLFF
DNA: TGTGCCAGCAGCTACGTTATGGCAACTAATGAAAAACTGTTTTTT

length: 15
size: NA
V: TRBV6-5
J: TRBJ2-1
D: NA
CDR3: CASSLRKARYNEQFF
DNA: TGTGCCAGCAGCCTTAGAAAAGCCCGGTACAATGAGCAGTTCTTC

length: 13
size: NA
V: TRBV4-1
J: TRBJ2-5
D: NA
CDR3: CASSQALRETQYF
DNA: TGCGCCAGCAGCCAAGCACTTCGGGAGACCCAGTACTTC

length: 15
size: NA
V: TRBV2
J: TRBJ2-1
D: TRBD2
CDR3: CASRARGGSYNEQFF
DNA: TGTGCCAGCAGAGCTCGGGGGGGCTCCTACAATGAGCAGTTCTTC

length: 14
size: NA
V: TRBV23-1
J: TRBJ1-1
D: NA
CDR3: CASSQLCRNTEAFF
DNA: TGCGCCAGCAGTCAATTATGCAGGAACACTGAAGCTTTCTTT

length: 13
size: NA
V: TRBV5-8
J: TRBJ2-5
D: NA
CDR3: CASSFSGRETQYF
DNA: TGTGCCAGCAGCTTTTCAGGGAGGGAGACCCAGTACTTC

length: 16
size: NA
V: TRBV18
J: TRBJ1-4
D: NA
CDR3: CASSPPGTQGGEKLFF
DNA: TGTGCCAGCTCACCACCGGGCACTCAGGGAGGGGAAAAACTGTTTTTT

length: 16
size: NA
V: TRBV29-1
J: TRBJ2-2
D: NA
CDR3: CSVEVAGGSYGGELFF
DNA: TGCAGCGTTGAAGTGGCAGGCGGGTCTTACGGCGGGGAGCTGTTTTTT

length: 15
size: NA
V: TRBV6-5
J: TRBJ1-5
D: NA
CDR3: CASSRSWGPNQPQHF
DNA: TGTGCCAGCAGCCGTAGTTGGGGGCCCAATCAGCCCCAGCATTTT

length: 13
size: NA
V: TRBV2
J: TRBJ2-1
D: TRBD2
CDR3: CASSVERGEGQFF
DNA: TGTGCCAGCAGTGTCGAGCGGGGGGAGGGGCAGTTCTTC

length: 16
size: NA
V: TRBV6-1
J: TRBJ1-5
D: NA
CDR3: CASSEASTGGWQPQHF
DNA: TGTGCCAGCAGTGAAGCCTCGACAGGAGGGTGGCAGCCCCAGCATTTT

length: 15
size: NA
V: TRBV15
J: TRBJ1-1
D: TRBD1
CDR3: CATSSLLGQGNEAFF
DNA: TGTGCCACCAGCAGCCTCTTAGGACAGGGGAATGAAGCTTTCTTT

length: 15
size: NA
V: TRBV11-3
J: TRBJ2-2
D: NA
CDR3: CASSWDSVGAGELFF
DNA: TGTGCCAGCAGCTGGGACTCCGTCGGGGCCGGGGAGCTGTTTTTT

length: 13
size: NA
V: TRBV30
J: TRBJ2-1
D: NA
CDR3: CAWGGVISNEQFF
DNA: TGTGCCTGGGGGGGAGTCATCTCCAATGAGCAGTTCTTC

length: 16
size: NA
V: TRBV5-4
J: TRBJ1-1
D: TRBD1
CDR3: CASSLGGQYGNTEAFF
DNA: TGTGCCAGCAGCTTGGGGGGACAGTACGGGAACACTGAAGCTTTCTTT

length: 17
size: NA
V: TRBV4-1
J: TRBJ1-1
D: NA
CDR3: CASSQLGTGYMNTEAFF
DNA: TGCGCCAGCAGCCAGCTTGGTACAGGGTACATGAACACTGAAGCTTTCTTT

length: 12
size: NA
V: TRBV6-1
J: TRBJ1-4
D: NA
CDR3: CASSEYREKLFF
DNA: TGTGCCAGCAGTGAATATCGGGAAAAACTGTTTTTT

length: 15
size: NA
V: TRBV11-3
J: TRBJ2-7
D: TRBD1
CDR3: CASSLDGQGNYEQYF
DNA: TGTGCCAGCAGCTTAGATGGACAGGGAAACTACGAGCAGTACTTC

length: 17
size: NA
V: TRBV4-1
J: TRBJ2-5
D: TRBD2
CDR3: CASSQEGLGGGKETQYF
DNA: TGCGCCAGCAGCCAAGAGGGTCTTGGCGGGGGGAAAGAGACCCAGTACTTC